This TCR beta chain was found in a study of CD8+ T cells in alopecia areata. About the study: Treatment of the treated patients consisted of oral tofacitinib, 5 to 10 mg twice daily. Patients in the study were on tofacitinib for 6 to 18 months, then off it for 6 months.

Broader study findings: Alopecia totalis/universalis scalp especially showed more expanded CD8+ clones than normal scalp. Resident alphabeta T cells of normal skin are also sequenced in scalp samples.

J was trimmed by 4 bases and V by 1 base; bases with no gene match: 3. CDR3 length: 14 residues. From germline, CDR1 is LNHNV and CDR2 YYDKDF (reference sequence). RNA was isolated and reverse transcribed to cDNA, the sequencing template. Produced via immunoSEQ multiplex PCR; TCRdb's table is partial and in-frame only. The table shows some 10,000 clones, with around three fifths occurring only once. Peripheral blood and lesional scalp punch biopsies were taken from alopecia areata patients. Concerning this clone: Antigen unknown.

Sequenced material: skin, taken at week 0. The chain combines TRBV15 with TRBJ1-2; the match to TRBD1 covers 7 bases. The clonotype comes from a human donor with alopecia areata. The CDR3, as DNA: TGTGCCACCAGCAGAGCAGGGGGTGGCTATGGCTACACCTTC. It encodes CATSRAGGGYGYTF. Looking up the rest from reference TRBV15 and TRBJ1-2 gives the full variable domain: DAMVIQNPRYQVTQFGKPVTLSCSQTLNHNVMYWYQQKSSQAPKLLFHYYDKDFNNEADTPDNFQSRRPNTSFCFLDIRSPGLGDTAMYLCATSRAGGGYGYTFGSGTRLTVV.